The 29 T cell receptor beta chains reported below all come from one sample, sequenced in a study of blood T cell repertoires in COVID-19. Profiled with immunoSEQ multiplex PCR; TCRdb holds only in-frame clones, not every one. The table includes about 35,000 clones, 85% detected once. Sequenced material: peripheral blood. All receptors derive from a man aged 55 to 70 with active or convalescent COVID-19.

The genes are TRBV3-1 (or the pseudogene TRBV3-2) and TRBJ2-2, with 8 bases identical to TRBD1. V lost 6 bases and J lost 4; bases outside the gene matches: 4. The CDR3 has 14 amino acids. From germline, CDR1 is LGHDT and CDR2 YNNKEL (reference sequence). CDR3 amino acids: CASRGGQGTGELFF. The CDR3 nucleotides are TGTGCCAGCAGAGGTGGACAGGGCACCGGGGAGCTGTTTTTT.

This chain joins TRBV6-5 and TRBJ2-5; D is possibly TRBD2 (6 bases). V lost 4 bases and J 2 bases, leaving 14 bases between the germline ends. CDR3 length: 15 residues. Looked up from germline, CDR1 is MNHEY and CDR2 is SVGAGI. CDR3 sequence reads: CASSSASAIQETQYF. In DNA form, the CDR3 reads TGTGCCAGCAGTTCGGCTAGCGCCATACAAGAGACCCAGTACTTC.

This clone was seen once. CDR3 coding DNA: TGTGCCAGCTCGGGTAACTATGGCTACACCTTC. Its translation: CASSGNYGYTF. V gene TRBV6-5 combines with J gene TRBJ1-2; D uncertain. Germline CDR1 reads MNHEY; CDR2 reads SVGAGI. The CDR3 spans 11 residues. V lost 8 bases to trimming and J lost 1 base, with 5 bases between them.

The chain links TRBV19 to TRBJ1-3, with TRBD1 matching 12 bases. CDR3 size: 17 residues. Germline lookup yields CDR1 LNHDA and CDR2 SQIVND (reference sequence). V shed 1 base and J 5 bases; nucleotides not matched to a gene: 6. Written as DNA, the CDR3 is TGTGCCAGTAGTATAGGTACCGGGACAGGGGGCAGAAACACCATATATTTT. The encoded protein is CASSIGTGTGGRNTIYF.

The chain has TRBV11-2 and TRBJ1-2, with D maybe TRBD1 (5 bases). Germline V gene sequence: CDR1 SGHAT, CDR2 FQNNGV. The CDR3 loop spans 15 amino acids. Trimming took off 0 bases at V and 3 bases at J, with 11 bases between the two ends. The CDR3 DNA reads as TGTGCCAGCAGCTTAGATGCACGGGGGGACTATGGCTACACCTTC. This codes for CASSLDARGDYGYTF.

V is TRBV15 and J is TRBJ1-3; 12 bases fit TRBD1. The CDR3 spans 15 residues. Germline V gene lookup returns CDR1 LNHNV and CDR2 YYDKDF (reference sequence). Unmatched junction bases numbered 6, after V lost 6 bases and J lost 6 bases. As DNA, the CDR3 is TGTGCCACCAGAAGTCCGGGACAGGGGGCAAACACCATATATTTT. This gives the protein CATRSPGQGANTIYF.

This clone was counted a single time. The chain carries TRBV5-4 and TRBJ2-1; no firm D call. The CDR3 loop spans 15 amino acids. Germline CDR1 and CDR2: SGHNT and YYREEE (reference sequence). V was clipped by 3 bases and J by 0 bases, with 10 bases between them. The CDR3 here is CASSSMMSSYNEQFF. CDR3 coding DNA: TGTGCCAGCAGCTCTATGATGAGCTCCTACAATGAGCAGTTCTTC.

V gene TRBV5-1 combines with J gene TRBJ1-2, with D perhaps matching TRBD1 (5 bases). From germline, CDR1 is SGHRS and CDR2 YFSETQ. The CDR3 contains 14 residues. V was cut by 3 bases and J by 5 bases, with 14 bases left in between. The CDR3 DNA reads TGCGCCAGCAGCTCCCAGGGAAAACGGTATGGCTACACCTTC. This encodes CASSSQGKRYGYTF.

The chain recombines TRBV4-3 with TRBJ1-4; TRBD1 matches 8 bases. With 2 bases clipped from V and 7 bases from J, the junction kept 6 bases outside the gene matches. The CDR3 loop spans 15 amino acids. Germline CDR1 is LGHNA and CDR2 is YSLEER. Here the CDR3 DNA reads TGCGCCAGCAGCCAAAAGGCAGGGGGCGGTGAAAAACTGTTTTTT. Translating it yields CASSQKAGGGEKLFF.

The chain recombines TRBV10-3 with TRBJ1-5; 8 nucleotides agree with TRBD1. The trim removed 5 bases at V and 3 bases at J, leaving 6 bases unmatched. The CDR3 loop spans 15 amino acids. In germline, CDR1 is ENHRY, CDR2 SYGVKD. The CDR3 reads CAISPDRASNQPQHF. The CDR3 DNA sequence: TGTGCCATCAGTCCGGACAGGGCATCCAATCAGCCCCAGCATTTT.

The chain recombines TRBV5-1 with TRBJ1-1; 8 bases map to TRBD1. After removal of 4 bases from V and 1 base from J, the junction contained 3 bases not matched to a gene. This CDR3 contains 14 residues. Germline V lookup: CDR1 SGHRS, CDR2 YFSETQ. CDR3 DNA sequence: TGCGCCAGCAGCCCCGGGACAGGGAACACTGAAGCTTTCTTT. Translated: CASSPGTGNTEAFF. Full variable domain (rest looked up from reference TRBV5-1 and TRBJ1-1): KAGVTQTPRYLIKTRGQQVTLSCSPISGHRSVSWYQQTPGQGLQFLFEYFSETQRNKGNFPGRFSGRQFSNSRSEMNVSTLELGDSALYLCASSPGTGNTEAFFGQGTRLTVV.

J is TRBJ2-6 and V is TRBV6-4, with D perhaps matching TRBD1 (5 bases). Germline-derived CDR1 and CDR2 are MRHNA and SNTAGT. This CDR3 contains 15 residues. The germline V and J ends were trimmed by 5 bases and 0 bases, with 8 bases remaining between them. This CDR3 reads CASSSQGSGANVLTF. DNA for the CDR3: TGTGCCAGCAGTTCTCAGGGCTCTGGGGCCAACGTCCTGACTTTC.

The count of this clone is one. The chain recombines TRBV10-3 with TRBJ1-4, with 10 nucleotides matching TRBD1. V lost 3 bases, J lost 8 bases, and 9 bases stayed unmatched. The germline gives CDR1 ENHRY, CDR2 SYGVKD. This CDR3 contains 16 residues. CDR3 DNA: TGTGCCATCAGTGAAAGCAACCGGGACAGGGGCGAAAAACTGTTTTTT. This translates into CAISESNRDRGEKLFF.

V is TRBV6-5 and J is TRBJ1-3; TRBD1 matches at 7 bases. Germline CDR1 is MNHEY and CDR2 is SVGAGI. J gave up 2 bases and V 6 bases, and 7 bases lay outside the gene matches. The CDR3 runs 15 residues. The CDR3 sequence: CASSQTGTAGNTIYF. DNA of the CDR3: TGTGCCAGCAGCCAAACTGGGACAGCTGGAAACACCATATATTTT.

V usage is TRBV2 and J usage is TRBJ2-1; D is ambiguous. Between the trimmed V and J ends, which lost 3 bases and 7 bases, there was a span of 7 bases. CDR3 length equals 12 residues. CDR1 and CDR2 (germline): SNHLY, FYNNEI. CDR3 DNA sequence: TGTGCCAGCAGTGATTGGAGTAATGAGCAGTTCTTC. It codes for CASSDWSNEQFF.

J is TRBJ2-1 and V is TRBV5-5, with D hard to call. Germline V gives CDR1 SGHKS, CDR2 YYEKEE (reference sequence). Trimming took off 4 bases at V and 2 bases at J, with 13 bases between the two ends. The CDR3 length is 15 residues. Written as DNA, the CDR3 is TGTGCCAGCAGCCCCCGCGCGATCACCTACAATGAGCAGTTCTTC. Amino acids: CASSPRAITYNEQFF.

The V and J genes are TRBV7-2 and TRBJ1-6; no definite D call. Germline lookup yields CDR1 SGHTA and CDR2 FQGNSA. The V end lost 5 bases, the J end lost 5 bases, and 13 bases lay between the germline ends. This CDR3 is 15 amino acids long. CDR3 sequence reads: CASSLTPWDNSPLHF. The CDR3 coding sequence is TGTGCCAGCAGCCTGACTCCGTGGGATAATTCACCCCTCCACTTT.

The chain joins TRBV6-5 to TRBJ1-2; D ambiguous. Per germline, CDR1 MNHEY and CDR2 SVGAGI. V was cut by 8 bases and J by 8 bases, with 15 bases left in between. There are 12 residues in the CDR3. CDR3 in DNA: TGTGCCAGCCGGCGGCGGCTGTTAGGCTACACCTTC. It is translated as CASRRRLLGYTF.

V is TRBV6-5 and J is TRBJ1-4; D is unclear. There are 15 residues in the CDR3. Germline V gene data show CDR1 as MNHEY and CDR2 as SVGAGI. The ends were cut back, 6 bases at V and 0 bases at J, with 11 bases in the middle. The CDR3 spells CASRARGATNEKLFF. CDR3 sequence (DNA): TGTGCCAGCAGGGCACGGGGTGCAACTAATGAAAAACTGTTTTTT.

This chain uses TRBV18 with TRBJ1-1, with D maybe TRBD1 (5 bases). Trimming removed 3 bases at V and 1 base at J, with 6 bases between. The CDR3 consists of 13 residues. CDR1 KGHSH and CDR2 LQKENI come from the germline V gene. As DNA, the CDR3 is TGTGCCAGCTCACCGGGGCAGAACACTGAAGCTTTCTTT. It translates to CASSPGQNTEAFF.

This chain joins TRBV19 and TRBJ2-2, with no clear D. From germline, CDR1 is LNHDA and CDR2 SQIVND (reference sequence). CDR3 length: 13 residues. V dropped 5 bases and J dropped 2 bases, with 6 bases sitting between them. The CDR3 nucleotides read TGTGCCAGTAGTGTCAGAAACACCGGGGAGCTGTTTTTT. It translates to CASSVRNTGELFF.

This clone turned up a few times. The chain joins TRBV7-9 to TRBJ2-3; D possibly corresponds to TRBD2 (5 bases). The germline gives CDR1 SEHNR, CDR2 FQNEAQ (reference sequence). The CDR3 has 15 amino acids. Trimming left V 1 base short and J 6 bases short, with 14 bases between. CDR3 sequence reads: CASSLGLALGDTQYF. The CDR3 DNA sequence: TGTGCCAGCAGCTTAGGTCTAGCCCTCGGGGATACGCAGTATTTT.

The chain has TRBV6-5 and TRBJ1-2; tentative D call: TRBD1 (5 bases). Trimming left V 4 bases short and J 2 bases short, with 11 bases between. CDR1 MNHEY and CDR2 SVGAGI come from the germline V gene. This CDR3 comprises 14 residues. CDR3 sequence reads: CASSSRRGNYGYTF. CDR3 sequence (DNA): TGTGCCAGCAGTTCGCGGCGGGGGAACTATGGCTACACCTTC.

This sequence joins TRBV13 and TRBJ2-3, with TRBD1 as a possible D gene (5 bases). This CDR3 contains 16 residues. Deletions cut 3 bases from V and 3 bases from J, with 16 bases between. Germline V gives CDR1 PRHDT, CDR2 FYEKMQ (reference sequence). The CDR3 spells CASSFIAGKGTDTQYF. The CDR3 DNA is TGTGCCAGCAGCTTCATCGCAGGGAAGGGGACAGATACGCAGTATTTT.

The chain uses TRBV3-1 (or the pseudogene TRBV3-2) and TRBJ2-4; D possibly corresponds to TRBD2 (6 bases). V was pared by 4 bases and J by 0 bases, with 7 bases between. Germline-derived CDR1 and CDR2 are LGHDT and YNNKEL (reference sequence). This CDR3 is built from 14 residues. In DNA form, the CDR3 reads TGTGCCAGCAGCCCGCGGGGAGCCAAAAACATTCAGTACTTC. Protein: CASSPRGAKNIQYF.

The chain couples TRBV6-6 to TRBJ1-2; D not resolved. The CDR3 sequence is 14 residues long. Germline-derived CDR1 and CDR2 are MNHNY and SVGAGI (reference sequence). Trimming left V 4 bases short and J 0 bases short, with 9 bases between. CDR3 sequence: CASSSSDSNYGYTF. CDR3 bases: TGTGCCAGCAGTTCCTCCGACTCTAACTATGGCTACACCTTC.

The CDR3 sequence: CASSFLDRTRGGNTIYF. CDR3 DNA: TGTGCCAGCAGTTTCCTGGACAGAACACGCGGCGGAAACACCATATATTTT. J is TRBJ1-3 and V is TRBV28, with a tentative D call TRBD1 (6 bases). Looked up from germline, CDR1 is MDHEN and CDR2 is SYDVKM. The CDR3 spans 17 residues. With 3 bases removed from V and 4 bases from J, the gap between germline ends came to 19 bases. The full variable domain, rest sourced from reference TRBV28 and TRBJ1-3, is DVKVTQSSRYLVKRTGEKVFLECVQDMDHENMFWYRQDPGLGLRLIYFSYDVKMKEKGDIPEGYSVSREKKERFSLILESASTNQTSMYLCASSFLDRTRGGNTIYFGEGSWLTVV.

This chain uses TRBV11-3 with TRBJ1-1; tentatively, D is TRBD1 (5 bases). CDR1 is SGHNT and CDR2 is YENEEA in the germline V gene. This CDR3 contains 15 residues. V lost 2 bases and J lost 1, with 11 bases in between. The CDR3 region is CASSLRGTQNTEAFF. DNA for the CDR3: TGTGCCAGCAGCTTACGCGGGACCCAGAACACTGAAGCTTTCTTT.

The chain is built from TRBV5-1 and TRBJ2-3; D uncertain. This CDR3 is 13 amino acids long. The germline gives CDR1 SGHRS, CDR2 YFSETQ. Deletions cut 7 bases from V and 2 bases from J, with 11 bases between. The CDR3 bases are TGCGCCAGCTCACTTCATAACACAGATACGCAGTATTTT. Amino acid sequence: CASSLHNTDTQYF.